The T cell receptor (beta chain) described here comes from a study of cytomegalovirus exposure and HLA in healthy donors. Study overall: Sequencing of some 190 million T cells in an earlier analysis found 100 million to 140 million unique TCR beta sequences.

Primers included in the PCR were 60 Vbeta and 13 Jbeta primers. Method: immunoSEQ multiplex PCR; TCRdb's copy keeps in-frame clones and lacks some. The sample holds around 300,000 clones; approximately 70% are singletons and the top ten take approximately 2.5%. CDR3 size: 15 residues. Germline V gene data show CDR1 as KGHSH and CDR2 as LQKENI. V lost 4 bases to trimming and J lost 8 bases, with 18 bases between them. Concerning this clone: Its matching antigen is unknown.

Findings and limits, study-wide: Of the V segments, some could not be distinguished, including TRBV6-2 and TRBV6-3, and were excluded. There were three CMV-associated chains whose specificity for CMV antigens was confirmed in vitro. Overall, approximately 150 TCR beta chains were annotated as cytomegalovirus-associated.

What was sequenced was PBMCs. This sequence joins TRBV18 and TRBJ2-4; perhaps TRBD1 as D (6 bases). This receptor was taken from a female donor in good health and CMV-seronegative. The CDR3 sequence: CASSRTAQGGDIQYF. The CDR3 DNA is TGTGCCAGCTCACGGACAGCCCAAGGTGGGGACATTCAGTACTTC.